Below are 19 T cell receptor beta chains sequenced from a single sample in a study of T cells in Graves' hyperthyroidism and ophthalmopathy. RNA transcripts were the template for amplifying TCR beta CDR3 regions. With the HTBI primer set, the TCR CDR3 went through a first round of RT-PCR. Using its own MiXCR run on the multiplex PCR reads, TCRdb lists one record per CDR3 protein. The sample has nearly 750,000 distinct CDR3 sequences, just over 35% seen once. Specimen: blood. The receptors stem from a woman between 35 and 50 years old with Graves' hyperthyroidism.

This clonotype was picked up a small number of times. V and J are TRBV5-4 and TRBJ2-5; TRBD2 is a possible D gene (5 bases). The CDR3 sequence is 14 residues long. Germline V gene sequence: CDR1 SGHNT, CDR2 YYREEE (reference sequence). V dropped 3 bases and J dropped 2 bases, with 11 bases sitting between them. The CDR3 nucleotides read TGTGCCAGCAGCTCCCGGACTTTTCAAGAGACCCAGTACTTC. Its translation: CASSSRTFQETQYF.

This clonotype came up a few times. CDR3 amino acids: CASSQFRIGQGQETQYF. The DNA of the CDR3 is TGTGCCAGCAGCCAATTCAGGATCGGACAGGGCCAAGAGACCCAGTACTTC. The chain couples TRBV14 to TRBJ2-5, with TRBD1 identical over 8 bases. In germline, CDR1 is SGHDN, CDR2 FVKESK. The CDR3 has 17 amino acids. The V segment lost 2 bases and the J segment 1 base; nucleotides outside the gene matches: 9. Based on the CDR3 plus reference TRBV14 and TRBJ2-5, the full variable domain is EAGVTQFPSHSVIEKGQTVTLRCDPISGHDNLYWYRRVMGKEIKFLLHFVKESKQDESGMPNNRFLAERTGGTYSTLKVQPAELEDSGVYFCASSQFRIGQGQETQYFGPGTRLLVL.

The chain carries TRBV5-6 and TRBJ1-6, with D perhaps matching TRBD1 (6 bases). CDR3 size: 12 residues. Between the trimmed V and J ends, which lost 2 bases and 15 bases, there was a span of 12 bases. Germline CDR1 SGHDT, CDR2 YYEEEE. The DNA of the CDR3 is TGTGCCAGCAGCTTTTCGGCAGGGGACCTCCACTTT. Its translation: CASSFSAGDLHF.

This clonotype was observed a handful of times. The chain carries TRBV29-1 and TRBJ2-3; no firm D call. The CDR3 extends over 13 amino acids. V shed 4 bases and J shed 0 bases, with 8 bases lying between them. Germline-derived CDR1 and CDR2 are SQVTM and ANQGSEA. CDR3 sequence (DNA): TGCAGCGTTGCGGCAGGTAGCACAGATACGCAGTATTTT. Amino acids: CSVAAGSTDTQYF.

This clonotype has more than one count but fewer than ten. The chain has TRBV7-3 and TRBJ2-3; 7 nucleotides line up with TRBD1. CDR3 size: 14 residues. Germline values: CDR1 SGHTA, CDR2 FQGTGA. V lost 5 bases, J lost 4 bases, and 6 bases stayed unmatched. CDR3 in DNA: TGTGCCAGCAGCGAACAGGGGATGGCAGATACGCAGTATTTT. Residues: CASSEQGMADTQYF. Combining the CDR3 with reference TRBV7-3 and TRBJ2-3 gives the whole variable domain GAGVSQTPSNKVTEKGKYVELRCDPISGHTALYWYRQSLGQGPEFLIYFQGTGAADDSGLPNDRFFAVRPEGSVSTLKIQRTERGDSAVYLCASSEQGMADTQYFGPGTRLTVL.

This chain joins TRBV5-1 and TRBJ1-1; D uncertain. CDR1 and CDR2 (germline): SGHRS, YFSETQ. Trimming pared 4 bases from V and 0 bases from J, leaving 16 bases between. The CDR3 totals 16 residues. The CDR3 DNA reads TGCGCCAGCAGCCAAGTCGCCTTGGGGATGAACACTGAAGCTTTCTTT. Amino acids: CASSQVALGMNTEAFF.

This clonotype has a handful of counts. This chain links TRBV6-5 with TRBJ1-6; weak D call: TRBD1 (6 bases). Germline V lookup: CDR1 MNHEY, CDR2 SVGAGI. Deletions cut 2 bases from V and 7 bases from J, with 15 bases between. The CDR3 sequence is 16 residues long. This CDR3 reads CASSYGSQGLNSPLHF. Here the CDR3 DNA reads TGTGCCAGCAGTTACGGGTCGCAGGGGCTGAATTCACCCCTCCACTTT.

This clonotype has ten or more counts. The genes are TRBV25-1 and TRBJ1-6; no definite D call. Trimming stripped 8 bases from V and 8 bases from J, with 16 bases between. The germline gives CDR1 MGHDK, CDR2 SYGVNS. This CDR3 spans 14 amino acids. CDR3 region: CASGSRFQDSPLHF. In DNA, the CDR3 is TGTGCCAGCGGTAGCCGCTTCCAGGATTCACCCCTCCACTTT.

V and J are TRBV5-4 and TRBJ2-5; 7 nucleotides match TRBD2. The CDR3 is 14 residues long. Unmatched junction bases numbered 11, after V lost 7 bases and J lost 5 bases. CDR1 is SGHNT and CDR2 is YYREEE in the germline V gene (reference sequence). CDR3 residues: CASGLEAGRETQYF. CDR3 coding DNA: TGTGCCAGCGGCCTGGAAGCGGGGCGGGAGACCCAGTACTTC.

This clonotype has a handful of counts. This chain joins TRBV19 and TRBJ2-5, with D perhaps matching TRBD1 (5 bases). This CDR3 comprises 14 residues. With 10 bases removed from V and 5 bases from J, the gap between germline ends came to 20 bases. From germline, CDR1 is LNHDA and CDR2 SQIVND (reference sequence). The CDR3 is CATTADSNGETQYF. As DNA, the CDR3 is TGTGCCACGACCGCCGACAGTAACGGGGAGACCCAGTACTTC.

This clonotype was counted many times. The CDR3 DNA reads as TGCGCCAGCAGTGGGTCGAACTCCTATAATTCACCCCTCCACTTT. It yields the protein CASSGSNSYNSPLHF. This chain uses TRBV4-1 with TRBJ1-6; no reliable D call. Germline V lookup: CDR1 MGHRA, CDR2 YSYEKL. The CDR3 has 15 amino acids. Between the trimmed V and J ends, which lost 6 bases and 0 bases, there was a span of 9 bases.

This rearrangement joins TRBV6-2 or TRBV6-3 to TRBJ1-1; 7 nucleotides agree with TRBD1. Germline V gene sequence: CDR1 MNHEY, CDR2 SVGEGT. This CDR3 is 13 amino acids long. Unmatched junction bases numbered 2, after V lost 7 bases and J lost 0 bases. CDR3 DNA: TGTGCCAGCATGGGACAGATGAACACTGAAGCTTTCTTT. Amino acids: CASMGQMNTEAFF.

This clonotype was found many times. The rearrangement joins TRBV19 to TRBJ1-5; D is ambiguous. The CDR3 consists of 16 residues. V gave up 3 bases and J gave up 4 bases, with 16 bases separating them. Germline-derived CDR1 and CDR2 are LNHDA and SQIVND (reference sequence). This chain's CDR3 is CASSMDGVSRNQPQHF. The DNA for the CDR3 is TGTGCCAGTAGTATGGATGGGGTGAGTAGGAATCAGCCCCAGCATTTT.

The CDR3 DNA reads TGTGCCAGCAGCTCCGGGGCAAATGAGCAGTTCTTC. The encoded protein is CASSSGANEQFF. The chain carries TRBV7-9 and TRBJ2-7; the D gene could be TRBD1 or TRBD2 (5 bases each). TRBJ2-1 matches the DNA end more closely, so the J call is doubtful. Germline V CDR1 and CDR2: SEHNR, FQNEAQ (reference sequence). This CDR3 is built from 12 residues.

The chain carries TRBV12-3 or TRBV12-4 and TRBJ1-2, with 8 bases fitting TRBD1. The V segment lost 5 bases and the J segment 2 bases; nucleotides outside the gene matches: 7. This CDR3 has 15 residues. The CDR3 region is CASSQGDRLNYGYTF. DNA for the CDR3: TGTGCCAGCAGTCAAGGGGACAGGCTCAACTATGGCTACACCTTC.

A word on this clonotype: An end of the junction does not agree with germline; a read error may underlie this. The rearrangement joins TRBV5-6 to TRBJ2-1; 7 positions agree with TRBD1. This CDR3 region has 14 residues. The germline CDR1 and CDR2 sequences are SGHDT and YYEEEE. The CDR3 nucleotides read TGTGCCAGCAGTAGTCCGCTAGGGACAGAGAGAGTTAAGTTC. Encoded protein: CASSSPLGTERVKF.

The J gene is TRBJ2-7, the V gene TRBV2; no firm D call. Germline V gene data show CDR1 as SNHLY and CDR2 as FYNNEI. V was trimmed by 5 bases and J by 0 bases, leaving 14 bases between them. This CDR3 has 15 amino acids. In nucleotides, the CDR3 is TGTGCCAGCAGTCCTTCTTGGGCCTTCTCCTACGAGCAGTACTTC. Its translation: CASSPSWAFSYEQYF.

The table lists this clonotype with many counts. The chain joins TRBV20-1 to TRBJ1-5; D ambiguous. Germline CDR1 DFQATT, CDR2 SNEGSKA (reference sequence). The CDR3 length is 17 residues. With 3 bases removed from V and 0 bases from J, the gap between germline ends came to 18 bases. CDR3: CSARRETSSYSNQPQHF. CDR3 DNA: TGCAGTGCTAGGAGGGAAACAAGTTCGTATAGCAATCAGCCCCAGCATTTT.

This clonotype was seen a few times. The rearrangement uses TRBV7-2 and TRBJ2-5; 12 bases are shared with TRBD2. CDR1 SGHTA and CDR2 FQGNSA come from the germline V gene. There are 15 residues in the CDR3. Trimming removed 8 bases from V and 3 bases from J; junction bases left unmatched: 7. The CDR3 sequence is CASSRLAGAKETQYF. CDR3 in DNA: TGTGCCAGCTCGAGACTAGCGGGAGCGAAAGAGACCCAGTACTTC.